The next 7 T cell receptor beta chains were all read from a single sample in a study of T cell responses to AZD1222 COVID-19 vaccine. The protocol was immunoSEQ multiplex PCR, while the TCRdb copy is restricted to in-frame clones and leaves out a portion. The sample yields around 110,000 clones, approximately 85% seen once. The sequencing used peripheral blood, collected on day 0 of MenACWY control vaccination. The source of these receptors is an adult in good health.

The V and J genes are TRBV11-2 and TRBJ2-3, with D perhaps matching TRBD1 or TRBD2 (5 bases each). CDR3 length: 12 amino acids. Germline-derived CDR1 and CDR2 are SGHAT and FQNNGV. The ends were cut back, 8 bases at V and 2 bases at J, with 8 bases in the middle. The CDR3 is CASGDLTDTQYF. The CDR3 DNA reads TGTGCCAGCGGGGACCTCACAGATACGCAGTATTTT. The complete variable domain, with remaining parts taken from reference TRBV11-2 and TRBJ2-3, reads EAGVAQSPRYKIIEKRQSVAFWCNPISGHATLYWYQQILGQGPKLLIQFQNNGVVDDSQLPKDRFSAERLKGVDSTLKIQPAKLEDSAVYLCASGDLTDTQYFGPGTRLTVL.

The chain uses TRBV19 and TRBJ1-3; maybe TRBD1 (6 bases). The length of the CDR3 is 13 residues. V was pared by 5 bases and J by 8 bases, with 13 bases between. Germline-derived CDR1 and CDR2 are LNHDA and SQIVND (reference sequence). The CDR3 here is CASSPRGRYTIYF. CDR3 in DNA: TGTGCCAGTAGTCCCAGGGGAAGGTACACCATATATTTT.

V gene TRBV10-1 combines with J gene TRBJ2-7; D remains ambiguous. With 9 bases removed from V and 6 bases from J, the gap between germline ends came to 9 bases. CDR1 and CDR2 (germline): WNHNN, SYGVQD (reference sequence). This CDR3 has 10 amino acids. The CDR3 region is CASQHGEQYF. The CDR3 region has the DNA TGCGCCAGTCAACACGGCGAGCAGTACTTC.

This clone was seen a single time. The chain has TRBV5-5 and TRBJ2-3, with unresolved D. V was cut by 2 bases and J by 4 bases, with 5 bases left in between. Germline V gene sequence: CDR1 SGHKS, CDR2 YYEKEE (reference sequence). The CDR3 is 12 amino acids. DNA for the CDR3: TGTGCCAGCAGCTTAGGCTCAGATACGCAGTATTTT. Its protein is CASSLGSDTQYF.

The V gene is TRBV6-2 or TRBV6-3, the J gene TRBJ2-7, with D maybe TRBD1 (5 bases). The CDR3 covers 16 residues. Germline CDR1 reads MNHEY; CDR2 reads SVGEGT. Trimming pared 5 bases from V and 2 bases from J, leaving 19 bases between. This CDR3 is CASSPHGMGRPYEQYF. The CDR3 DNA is TGTGCCAGCAGTCCACATGGCATGGGGCGACCCTACGAGCAGTACTTC.

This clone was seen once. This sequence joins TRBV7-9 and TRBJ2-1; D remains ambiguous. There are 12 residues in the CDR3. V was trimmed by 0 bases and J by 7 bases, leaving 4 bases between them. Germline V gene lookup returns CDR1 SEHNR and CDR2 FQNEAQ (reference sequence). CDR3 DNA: TGTGCCAGCAGCTTAGCCCAAAATGAGCAGTTCTTC. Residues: CASSLAQNEQFF.

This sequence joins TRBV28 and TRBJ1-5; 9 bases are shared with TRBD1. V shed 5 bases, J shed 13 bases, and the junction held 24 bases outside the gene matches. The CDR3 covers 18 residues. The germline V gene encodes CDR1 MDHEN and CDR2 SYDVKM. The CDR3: CASSRGGGRTGALVGQHF. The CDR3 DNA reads TGTGCCAGCAGTCGGGGGGGAGGCCGGACAGGGGCATTAGTCGGGCAGCATTTT.